These 3 T cell receptor beta chains were sequenced from one sample in a study of T cells in Graves' hyperthyroidism and ophthalmopathy. Amplified regions were TCR beta CDR3 sequences from RNA transcripts. With the HTBI primer set, the TCR CDR3 went through a first round of RT-PCR. Each CDR3 protein is one row after TCRdb ran MiXCR on the multiplex PCR reads. The sample consists of around 380,000 distinct CDR3 sequences, roughly 14% of them appearing once. The sequenced sample was blood. Receptor source: a man aged 30 to 39 with Graves' hyperthyroidism that later progressed to Graves' ophthalmopathy.

Ten or more counts support this clonotype. J is TRBJ2-5 and V is TRBV28, with TRBD1 identical over 8 bases. The ends lost 1 base at V and 4 bases at J; junction bases unmatched: 8. Germline V gene sequence: CDR1 MDHEN, CDR2 SYDVKM. The CDR3 runs to 16 residues. The CDR3 protein is CASSLFGQGLGETQYF. The CDR3 DNA reads as TGTGCCAGCAGTTTATTCGGACAGGGATTAGGAGAGACCCAGTACTTC.

This chain joins TRBV29-1 and TRBJ2-7; D perhaps matches TRBD1 (7 bases). Germline V gene sequence: CDR1 SQVTM, CDR2 ANQGSEA. V lost 6 bases and J lost 3, with 15 bases in between. The CDR3 runs to 13 residues. The CDR3 sequence: CSVQAQGGYEQYF. The CDR3 DNA reads TGCAGCGTCCAAGCGCAGGGGGGCTACGAGCAGTACTTC.

This clonotype was recorded a few times. The chain employs TRBV12-3 or TRBV12-4 and TRBJ1-3; D unresolved. The CDR3 totals 13 residues. V was pared by 6 bases and J by 1 base, with 7 bases between. CDR3 bases: TGTGCCAGCAGGTACAGATCTGGAAACACCATATATTTT. It translates to CASRYRSGNTIYF.